Below, 3 T cell receptor beta chains from the same sample are listed, as sequenced in a study of blood T cell repertoires in COVID-19. Clones were sequenced by immunoSEQ multiplex PCR, and TCRdb holds only the in-frame ones, with some missing. The sample records hundreds of thousands of clones, 80% to 90% being singletons. Sequenced: peripheral blood. Every receptor here comes from a man aged 18 to 30 with COVID-19, enrolled during active disease.

The chain uses TRBV18 and TRBJ1-4, with 9 positions matching TRBD1. Per germline, CDR1 KGHSH and CDR2 LQKENI. Trimming at V came to 1 base and at J to 7 bases, leaving 7 bases not matched to a gene. There are 16 residues in the CDR3. The CDR3 sequence is CASSPRMTGGSEKLFF. CDR3 sequence (DNA): TGTGCCAGCTCACCACGGATGACAGGGGGTTCTGAAAAACTGTTTTTT.

The gene calls are TRBV6-5 and TRBJ1-1; 8 bases are shared with TRBD1. Germline CDR1 MNHEY, CDR2 SVGAGI. CDR3 size: 15 residues. V shed 7 bases and J 4 bases; nucleotides not matched to a gene: 11. CDR3 region: CASNGRGLLGTEAFF. CDR3 DNA: TGTGCCAGCAATGGCAGGGGGCTTTTGGGCACTGAAGCTTTCTTT.

The chain uses TRBV6-5 and TRBJ2-1; D is possibly TRBD2 (6 bases). Germline values: CDR1 MNHEY, CDR2 SVGAGI. The V end lost 5 bases, the J end lost 0 bases, and 11 bases lay between the germline ends. The CDR3 runs 15 residues. The CDR3 DNA sequence: TGTGCCAGCAGTCCCCGGGGGAGCTCCTACAATGAGCAGTTCTTC. It is translated as CASSPRGSSYNEQFF.